In its sample, the clone carrying this T cell receptor beta chain was seen many times. The target antigen is unknown. This record belongs to a study of CD8 T cells in ankylosing spondylitis. The CDR3 length is 14 residues. The germline gives CDR1 MDHEN, CDR2 SYDVKM. The ends were cut back, 6 bases at V and 4 bases at J, with 15 bases in the middle. Study outcomes and limitations: Enrichment of disease-linked clones was reportedly significant in matched ankylosing spondylitis synovial fluid. Clones that were linked to disease were CD8+ and were relatively rare in peripheral blood.

Quantitative 5'-RACE with molecular barcodes was used to make the TCR beta libraries. From the 5' RACE reads, TCRdb called clonotypes with MiXCR, one entry per CDR3 protein. The sample carries roughly 180,000 distinct CDR3 sequences, 9.5% to 15% recorded once. This rearrangement joins TRBV28 to TRBJ1-1, with D uncertain. Sequenced: blood, either unsorted or a sorted T cell fraction (not recorded which). The receptor was isolated from a male donor with ankylosing spondylitis or in good health (not recorded which). CDR3 region: CASRLHPLGTEAFF. In DNA, the CDR3 is TGTGCCAGCAGATTACATCCGCTCGGCACTGAAGCTTTCTTT.